Below are 20 T cell receptor beta chains sequenced from a single sample in a study of cytomegalovirus exposure and HLA in healthy donors (dated by TCRdb to about 2017). Libraries came from the immunoSEQ multiplex PCR assay. A mixture of 60 forward primers for TCR Vbeta segments and 13 reverse primers for TCR Jbeta segments was used in the multiplex PCR. As stored in TCRdb, this immuneACCESS dataset retains in-frame rearrangements with V and J assigned. A fraction of the clones does not appear; measured against another copy, unresolved V genes explain less than half of the discrepancy, and the remainder lacks a known reason. The sample profile shows 90,000 to 120,000 clones; roughly 78% of them were found once. More than 3% of the sample is in the top ten clones. Sequences were obtained from PBMCs. The receptors shown here come from a woman between 40 and 55 years old in good health and CMV-seronegative.

The chain couples TRBV18 to TRBJ1-2; 10 nucleotides align to TRBD1. Germline lookup yields CDR1 KGHSH and CDR2 LQKENI. CDR3 size: 15 residues. The V and J ends lost 9 bases and 4 bases, in that order; junction bases with no gene match: 11. The CDR3: CASRPRDRGTYGYTF. CDR3 DNA: TGTGCCAGTCGCCCCCGGGACAGGGGTACCTATGGCTACACCTTC.

The J gene is TRBJ2-7, the V gene TRBV7-9; D perhaps matches TRBD1 (5 bases). Germline values: CDR1 SEHNR, CDR2 FQNEAQ (reference sequence). V lost 5 bases and J 0 bases, leaving 14 bases between the germline ends. The CDR3 loop spans 15 amino acids. As DNA, the CDR3 is TGTGCCAGCAGCCCACAGGAAGACCTCTCCTACGAGCAGTACTTC. As protein: CASSPQEDLSYEQYF. Combining the CDR3 with reference TRBV7-9 and TRBJ2-7 gives the whole variable domain DTGVSQNPRHKITKRGQNVTFRCDPISEHNRLYWYRQTLGQGPEFLTYFQNEAQLEKSRLLSDRFSAERPKGSFSTLEIQRTEQGDSAMYLCASSPQEDLSYEQYFGPGTRLTVT.

The chain employs TRBV5-6 and TRBJ1-5; D is unclear. Between the trimmed V and J ends, which lost 0 bases and 7 bases, there was a span of 17 bases. The CDR3 is 16 amino acids. In germline, CDR1 is SGHDT, CDR2 YYEEEE. This CDR3 is CASSLVYPSVVQPQHF. The CDR3 DNA is TGTGCCAGCAGCTTGGTATATCCCTCGGTCGTGCAGCCCCAGCATTTT.

The chain employs TRBV11-2 and TRBJ2-7, with D unresolved. Trimming pared 3 bases from V and 3 bases from J, leaving 9 bases between. CDR1 and CDR2 (germline): SGHAT, FQNNGV. This CDR3 is built from 13 residues. CDR3 residues: CASSLGSDYEQYF. CDR3 bases: TGTGCCAGCAGCTTGGGCTCCGACTACGAGCAGTACTTC.

The V and J genes are TRBV10-3 and TRBJ1-6; 9 bases line up with TRBD1. Germline V gene data show CDR1 as ENHRY and CDR2 as SYGVKD. The CDR3 totals 16 residues. J lost 1 base, V lost 5 bases, and 3 bases had no gene match. In nucleotides, the CDR3 is TGTGCCATCAGTTGGGACAGGGCTTCCTATAATTCACCCCTCCACTTT. It translates to CAISWDRASYNSPLHF.

This rearrangement joins TRBV4-1 to TRBJ1-1; 7 bases agree with TRBD1. This CDR3 comprises 13 residues. The trim removed 6 bases at V and 6 bases at J, leaving 7 bases unmatched. The germline CDR1 and CDR2 sequences are MGHRA and YSYEKL. CDR3 sequence reads: CASRITGVAEAFF. CDR3 nucleotides: TGCGCCAGCAGAATAACAGGGGTGGCTGAAGCTTTCTTT.

This clone has more than one count but fewer than ten. The chain joins TRBV15 to TRBJ2-3; 9 nucleotides agree with TRBD2. This CDR3 region has 17 residues. Germline trimming cut 1 base from V and 0 bases from J; bases unmatched to any gene: 5. Germline V gene data show CDR1 as LNHNV and CDR2 as YYDKDF (reference sequence). CDR3 region: CATSRGLAGTSTDTQYF. CDR3 in DNA: TGTGCCACCAGCAGAGGCCTAGCGGGGACTAGCACAGATACGCAGTATTTT.

The chain joins TRBV7-8 to TRBJ2-5; 8 positions match TRBD1. The V and J ends lost 7 bases and 6 bases, in that order; junction bases with no gene match: 16. Germline V CDR1 and CDR2: SGHVS, FQNEAQ. This CDR3 has 16 amino acids. CDR3 sequence reads: CASTSREGQGAKTQYF. CDR3 nucleotides: TGTGCCAGCACCTCCCGGGAAGGGCAGGGGGCAAAGACCCAGTACTTC.

This clone is medium-sized by share. The V call is TRBV11-2, the J call TRBJ1-5; D unresolved. V was cut by 1 base and J by 8 bases, with 12 bases left in between. CDR3 length: 14 amino acids. Germline CDR1 and CDR2: SGHAT and FQNNGV. The CDR3 DNA reads TGTGCCAGCAGCTTAGCCGGAGGTACGGAGCCCCAGCATTTT. Amino acids: CASSLAGGTEPQHF. The variable domain in full, with the rest retrieved from reference TRBV11-2 and TRBJ1-5, is EAGVAQSPRYKIIEKRQSVAFWCNPISGHATLYWYQQILGQGPKLLIQFQNNGVVDDSQLPKDRFSAERLKGVDSTLKIQPAKLEDSAVYLCASSLAGGTEPQHFGDGTRLSIL.

The rearrangement joins TRBV28 to TRBJ2-5; D is perhaps TRBD2 (6 bases). CDR1 is MDHEN and CDR2 is SYDVKM in the germline V gene. The CDR3 runs to 13 residues. The CDR3 loop is CTNPGGEEETQYF. The DNA for the CDR3 is TGTACCAACCCAGGAGGGGAGGAAGAGACCCAGTACTTC.

This clone was recorded once. J is TRBJ2-7 and V is TRBV7-9, with D possibly TRBD2 on 7 matching bases. V shed 2 bases and J shed 0 bases, with 20 bases lying between them. The CDR3 length is 18 residues. Germline CDR1 is SEHNR and CDR2 is FQNEAQ (reference sequence). CDR3 protein: CASSLSVGLADSSYEQYF. CDR3 in DNA: TGTGCCAGCAGCTTATCGGTAGGGCTAGCGGACAGCTCCTACGAGCAGTACTTC.

The J gene is TRBJ1-5, the V gene TRBV7-2; no clear D gene. There are 13 residues in the CDR3. Germline V gene data show CDR1 as SGHTA and CDR2 as FQGNSA. Trimming removed 5 bases at V and 7 bases at J, with 12 bases between. As DNA, the CDR3 is TGTGCCAGCAGCGCGGAGAGCGGACAGCCCCAGCATTTT. Amino acids: CASSAESGQPQHF.

This clone was found once. The chain carries TRBV9 and TRBJ2-1, with D tentatively TRBD1 (5 bases). The germline gives CDR1 SGDLS, CDR2 YYNGEE. V lost 4 bases to trimming and J lost 8 bases, with 16 bases between them. This CDR3 has 14 amino acids. The DNA for the CDR3 is TGTGCCAGCAGCCCTCGGCAGGGCAGGGATGAGCAGTTCTTC. Translated: CASSPRQGRDEQFF.

The chain has TRBV19 and TRBJ2-7; 13 positions agree with TRBD2. Germline V gene sequence: CDR1 LNHDA, CDR2 SQIVND (reference sequence). CDR3 size: 14 residues. The ends lost 6 bases at V and 10 bases at J; junction bases unmatched: 9. CDR3 nucleotide sequence: TGTGCCAGTAGCCTGAGGACTAGCGGGAGTATCCAGTACTTC. This translates into CASSLRTSGSIQYF.

The chain carries TRBV7-2 and TRBJ1-2; 10 nucleotides match TRBD1. Germline CDR1 and CDR2: SGHTA and FQGNSA. Losses at the gene ends were 5 bases for V and 3 bases for J; bases not matched to a gene: 6. The CDR3 has 15 residues. In DNA form, the CDR3 reads TGTGCCAGCAGCAATACGGGACAGGGGTACTATGGCTACACCTTC. It specifies CASSNTGQGYYGYTF.

The chain links TRBV7-2 to TRBJ2-7; D is uncertain. The V end was cut by 3 bases, the J end by 2 bases, with 11 bases between. CDR3 length equals 14 residues. Looked up from germline, CDR1 is SGHTA and CDR2 is FQGNSA. CDR3 region: CASSFSPGPYEQYF. The CDR3, as DNA: TGTGCCAGCAGCTTTTCTCCAGGTCCCTACGAGCAGTACTTC.

This clone was found once. The rearrangement joins TRBV29-1 to TRBJ1-2; TRBD1 matches 8 bases. CDR1 is SQVTM, CDR2 ANQGSEA, per germline. This CDR3 is 15 amino acids long. J lost 9 bases, V lost 3 bases, and 15 bases had no gene match. This CDR3 reads CSVDDGDRRKGSYTF. The DNA of the CDR3 is TGCAGCGTTGATGATGGGGACAGGCGGAAGGGTAGCTACACCTTC. The full variable domain, rest sourced from reference TRBV29-1 and TRBJ1-2, is SAVISQKPSRDICQRGTSLTIQCQVDSQVTMMFWYRQQPGQSLTLIATANQGSEATYESGFVIDKFPISRPNLTFSTLTVSNMSPEDSSIYLCSVDDGDRRKGSYTFGSGTRLTVV.

The J gene is TRBJ1-6, the V gene TRBV27; the match to TRBD1 covers 8 bases. With V trimmed by 3 bases and J by 7 bases, 5 bases remained unmatched. Per germline, CDR1 MNHEY and CDR2 SMNVEV (reference sequence). This CDR3 is built from 15 residues. The CDR3 DNA is TGTGCCAGCAGTTTCGGGACAGGATTGAATTCACCCCTCCACTTT. Its translation is CASSFGTGLNSPLHF.

V and J are TRBV27 and TRBJ1-6; D is undetermined. The CDR3 consists of 12 residues. Germline values: CDR1 MNHEY, CDR2 SMNVEV (reference sequence). V was cut by 4 bases and J by 9 bases, with 7 bases left in between. CDR3 residues: CASSSFPSPLHF. Written as DNA, the CDR3 is TGTGCCAGCAGTTCTTTTCCTTCACCCCTCCACTTT.

This rearrangement joins TRBV10-3 to TRBJ1-5; the D gene is possibly TRBD1 (6 bases). The CDR3 is 16 residues long. Looked up from germline, CDR1 is ENHRY and CDR2 is SYGVKD. The V end lost 2 bases, the J end lost 0 bases, and 11 bases lay between the germline ends. The CDR3 bases are TGTGCCATCAGTGAGCAGGGACAAAATAGCAATCAGCCCCAGCATTTT. Translated: CAISEQGQNSNQPQHF.